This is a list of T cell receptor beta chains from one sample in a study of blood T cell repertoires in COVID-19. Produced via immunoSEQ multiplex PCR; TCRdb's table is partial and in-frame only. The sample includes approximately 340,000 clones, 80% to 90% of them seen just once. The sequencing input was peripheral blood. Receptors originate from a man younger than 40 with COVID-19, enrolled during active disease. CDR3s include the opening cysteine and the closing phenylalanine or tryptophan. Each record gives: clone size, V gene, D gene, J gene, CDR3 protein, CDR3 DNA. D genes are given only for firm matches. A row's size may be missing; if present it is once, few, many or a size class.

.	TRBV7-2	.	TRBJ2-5	CASSLVPVETQYF	TGTGCCAGCAGCTTAGTTCCCGTGGAGACCCAGTACTTC
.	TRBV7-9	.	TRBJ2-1	CASSFTRGSSYNEQFF	TGTGCCAGCAGCTTCACAAGGGGAAGCTCCTACAATGAGCAGTTCTTC
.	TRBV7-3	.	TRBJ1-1	CASSSPRVINTEAFF	TGTGCCAGCAGCTCCCCCAGGGTCATAAACACTGAAGCTTTCTTT
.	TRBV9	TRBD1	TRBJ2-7	CASSLHSGTAEQYF	TGTGCCAGCAGCCTCCATTCCGGGACAGCCGAGCAGTACTTC
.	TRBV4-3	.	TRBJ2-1	CASRDSHNEQFF	TGCGCCAGCAGGGACTCACACAATGAGCAGTTCTTC
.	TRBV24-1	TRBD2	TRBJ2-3	CATSDLAADTQYF	TGTGCCACCAGTGATCTAGCGGCAGATACGCAGTATTTT
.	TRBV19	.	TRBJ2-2	CAASLTENTGELFF	TGTGCCGCCTCCTTGACAGAGAACACCGGGGAGCTGTTTTTT
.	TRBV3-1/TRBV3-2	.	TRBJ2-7	CASSQVGSYEQYF	TGTGCCAGCAGCCAAGTCGGCTCCTACGAGCAGTACTTC
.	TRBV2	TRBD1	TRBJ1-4	CASSDNRGDLFF	TGTGCCAGCAGTGATAACAGGGGGGACCTGTTTTTT
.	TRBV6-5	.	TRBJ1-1	CASSRVVWNTEAFF	TGTGCCAGCTCTCGAGTCGTCTGGAACACTGAAGCTTTCTTT
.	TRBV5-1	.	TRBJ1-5	CASSPGEGGQPQHF	TGCGCCAGCAGCCCCGGGGAGGGAGGACAGCCCCAGCATTTT
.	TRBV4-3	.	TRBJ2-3	CASSQGTGSTDTQYF	TGCGCCAGCAGCCAAGGAACAGGGTCCACAGATACGCAGTATTTT
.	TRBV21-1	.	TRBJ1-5	CASSKAQGGWDDNQPQHF	TGTGCCAGCAGCAAAGCCCAGGGTGGGTGGGATGACAATCAGCCCCAGCATTTT
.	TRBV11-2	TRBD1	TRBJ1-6	CASSRQQGTTPLHF	TGTGCCAGCAGCCGACAACAGGGGACGACACCCCTCCACTTT
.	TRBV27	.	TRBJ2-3	CASSRTDTQYF	TGTGCCAGCAGCCGTACAGATACGCAGTATTTT
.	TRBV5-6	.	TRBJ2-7	CASSFTFEQYF	TGTGCCAGCAGCTTTACTTTCGAGCAGTACTTC
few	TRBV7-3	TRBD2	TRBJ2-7	CASSLNSGGFHEQYF	TGTGCCAGCAGCTTAAATAGCGGGGGGTTCCACGAGCAGTACTTC
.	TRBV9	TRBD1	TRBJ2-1	CASNPTGMVHEQFF	TGTGCCAGCAACCCGACAGGGATGGTACATGAGCAGTTCTTC
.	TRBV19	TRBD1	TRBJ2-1	CASSIVMDRGNEQFF	TGTGCCAGTAGTATAGTGATGGACAGGGGAAATGAGCAGTTCTTC
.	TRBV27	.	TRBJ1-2	CASRKTGSSYGYTF	TGTGCCAGCAGGAAAACAGGGAGCAGCTATGGCTACACCTTC
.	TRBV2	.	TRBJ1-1	CASSLEDLPWGAFF	TGTGCCAGCAGTTTGGAGGACCTCCCATGGGGAGCTTTCTTT
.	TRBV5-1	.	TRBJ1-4	CASSLAAGYGEKLFF	TGCGCCAGCAGCTTGGCGGCAGGGTATGGTGAAAAACTGTTTTTT
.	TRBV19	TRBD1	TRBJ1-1	CASSLQGGNTEAFF	TGTGCCAGTAGTCTACAGGGGGGGAACACTGAAGCTTTCTTT
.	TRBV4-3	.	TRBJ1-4	CASSQDRGATNEKLFF	TGCGCCAGCAGCCAAGATCGCGGGGCAACTAATGAAAAACTGTTTTTT
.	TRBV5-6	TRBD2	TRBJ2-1	CASSPGGSGAYNEQFF	TGTGCCAGCAGCCCTGGTGGTAGCGGGGCGTACAATGAGCAGTTCTTC
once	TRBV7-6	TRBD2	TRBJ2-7	CASSSRLRSGDYEQYF	TGTGCCAGCAGCTCCCGCTTGCGTAGCGGGGACTACGAGCAGTACTTC
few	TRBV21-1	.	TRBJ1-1	CASSDEEGETDTEAFF	TGTGCCAGCAGCGACGAAGAGGGGGAGACAGACACTGAAGCTTTCTTT
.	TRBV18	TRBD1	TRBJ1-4	CASSPIQGSNEKLFF	TGTGCCAGCTCACCGATACAGGGGTCTAATGAAAAACTGTTTTTT
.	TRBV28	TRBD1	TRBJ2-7	CASSPYPGTGEYEQYF	TGTGCCAGCAGCCCCTACCCCGGGACAGGGGAGTACGAGCAGTACTTC
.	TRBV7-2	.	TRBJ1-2	CASSFGQHYGYTF	TGTGCCAGCAGCTTTGGACAGCACTATGGCTACACCTTC
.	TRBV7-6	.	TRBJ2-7	CASGSSSYEQYF	TGTGCCAGCGGGAGCAGCTCCTACGAGCAGTACTTC
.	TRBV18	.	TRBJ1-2	CASSPGMPPSDGYTF	TGTGCCAGCTCACCCGGGATGCCTCCGAGTGATGGCTACACCTTC
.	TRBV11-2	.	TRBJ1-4	CASSSRQAPTNEKLFF	TGTGCCAGCAGCTCACGACAGGCGCCAACTAATGAAAAACTGTTTTTT
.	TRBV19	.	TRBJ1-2	CASSIARTANYGYTF	TGTGCCAGTAGTATAGCCCGGACAGCGAACTATGGCTACACCTTC
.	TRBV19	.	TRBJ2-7	CASSIKGGLLYEQYF	TGTGCCAGTAGTATAAAGGGAGGACTTTTATACGAGCAGTACTTC
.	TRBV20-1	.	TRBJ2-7	CSAKLSYEQYF	TGCAGTGCTAAATTATCCTACGAGCAGTACTTC
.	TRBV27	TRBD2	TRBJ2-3	CASSFVLGLAGNTDTQYF	TGTGCCAGCAGTTTTGTACTAGGACTAGCGGGAAACACAGATACGCAGTATTTT
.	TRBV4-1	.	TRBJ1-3	CASSQDLRNTIYF	TGCGCCAGCAGCCAAGATCTCCGAAACACCATATATTTT
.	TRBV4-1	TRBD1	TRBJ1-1	CASSQAAGTGGFATEAFF	TGCGCCAGCAGCCAAGCGGCAGGGACAGGGGGCTTCGCCACTGAAGCTTTCTTT
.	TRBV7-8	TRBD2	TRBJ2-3	CASAAGLASTDTQYF	TGTGCCAGCGCCGCCGGACTAGCCTCTACAGATACGCAGTATTTT
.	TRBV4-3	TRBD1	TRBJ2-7	CASSQVLRDSHPYEQYF	TGCGCCAGCAGCCAAGTCCTCCGGGACAGCCACCCCTACGAGCAGTACTTC
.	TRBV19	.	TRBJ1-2	CASTEGGVGVGYTF	TGTGCCAGTACCGAAGGAGGGGTAGGGGTTGGCTACACCTTC
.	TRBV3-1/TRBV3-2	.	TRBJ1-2	CASSLTGASYGYTF	TGTGCCAGCAGCTTGACAGGCGCCTCCTATGGCTACACCTTC
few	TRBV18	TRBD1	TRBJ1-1	CASSQRDREEAFF	TGTGCCAGCTCACAAAGGGACAGGGAGGAAGCTTTCTTT
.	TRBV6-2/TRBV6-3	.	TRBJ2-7	CASSLQGKTYEQYF	TGTGCCAGCAGCCTCCAGGGGAAAACTTACGAGCAGTACTTC
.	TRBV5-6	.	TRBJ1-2	CASSLPYPTVTGYTF	TGTGCCAGCAGCCTACCTTACCCAACGGTTACTGGCTACACCTTC
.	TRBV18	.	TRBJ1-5	CASSPRSGQTQPQHF	TGTGCCAGCTCACCAAGGTCAGGACAGACTCAGCCCCAGCATTTT
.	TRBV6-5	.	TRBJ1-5	CASSPTHSSNQPQHF	TGTGCCAGCAGTCCTACCCACAGTAGCAATCAGCCCCAGCATTTT
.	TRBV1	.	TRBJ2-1	CTSKNNPPASGRNEQFF	TGCACCAGCAAGAACAATCCCCCGGCTAGCGGGAGGAATGAGCAGTTCTTC